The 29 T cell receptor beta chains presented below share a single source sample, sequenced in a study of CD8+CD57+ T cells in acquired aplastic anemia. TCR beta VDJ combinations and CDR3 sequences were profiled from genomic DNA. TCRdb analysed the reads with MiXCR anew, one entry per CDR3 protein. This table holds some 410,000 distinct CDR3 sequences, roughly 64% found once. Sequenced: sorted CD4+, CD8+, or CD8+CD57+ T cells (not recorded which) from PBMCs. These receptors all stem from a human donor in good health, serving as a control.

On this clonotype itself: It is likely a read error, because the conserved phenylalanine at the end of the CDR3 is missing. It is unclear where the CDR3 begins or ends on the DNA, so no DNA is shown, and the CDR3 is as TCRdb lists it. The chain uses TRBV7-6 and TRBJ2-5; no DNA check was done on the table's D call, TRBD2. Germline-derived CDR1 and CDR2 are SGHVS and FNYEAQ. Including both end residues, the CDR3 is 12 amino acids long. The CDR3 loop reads CASSLFGGRNRY.

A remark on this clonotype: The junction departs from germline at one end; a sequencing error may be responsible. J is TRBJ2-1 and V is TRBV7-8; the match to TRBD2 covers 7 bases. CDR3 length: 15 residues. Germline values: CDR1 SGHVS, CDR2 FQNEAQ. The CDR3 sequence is CASSLVSGGTNELFF. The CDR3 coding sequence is TGTGCCAGCAGCTTAGTGTCGGGGGGTACCAATGAGCTGTTCTTC.

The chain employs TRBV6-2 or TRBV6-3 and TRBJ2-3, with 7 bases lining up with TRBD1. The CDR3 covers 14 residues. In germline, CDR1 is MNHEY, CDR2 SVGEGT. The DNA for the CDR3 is TGTGCAGGGGGACGACAGGGACGCACAGATACGCAGTATTTT. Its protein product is CAGGRQGRTDTQYF.

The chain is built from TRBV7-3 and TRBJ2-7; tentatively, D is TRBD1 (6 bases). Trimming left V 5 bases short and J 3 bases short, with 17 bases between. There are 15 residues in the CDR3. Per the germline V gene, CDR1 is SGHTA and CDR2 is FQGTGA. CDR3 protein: CASSRPGDTDYEQYF. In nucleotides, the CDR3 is TGTGCCAGCAGCCGGCCAGGGGACACCGACTACGAGCAGTACTTC.

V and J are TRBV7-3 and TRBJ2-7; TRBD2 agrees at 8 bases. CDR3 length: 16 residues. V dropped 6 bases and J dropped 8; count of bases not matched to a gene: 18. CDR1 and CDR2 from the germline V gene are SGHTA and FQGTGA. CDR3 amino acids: CASSLLTGGRDTQQYF. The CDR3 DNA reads TGTGCCAGCAGTTTACTAACGGGGGGGAGAGATACGCAGCAGTACTTC.

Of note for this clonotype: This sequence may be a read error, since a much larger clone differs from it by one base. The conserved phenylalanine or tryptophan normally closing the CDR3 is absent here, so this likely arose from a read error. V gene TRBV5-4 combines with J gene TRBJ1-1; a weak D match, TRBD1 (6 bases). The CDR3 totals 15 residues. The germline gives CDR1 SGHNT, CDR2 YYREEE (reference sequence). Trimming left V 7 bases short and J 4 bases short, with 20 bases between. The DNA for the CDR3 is TGTGCCAGCGGGCAGGGGCGCGGGGGGACCACTGAAGCTTTCCTT. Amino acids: CASGQGRGGTTEAFL.

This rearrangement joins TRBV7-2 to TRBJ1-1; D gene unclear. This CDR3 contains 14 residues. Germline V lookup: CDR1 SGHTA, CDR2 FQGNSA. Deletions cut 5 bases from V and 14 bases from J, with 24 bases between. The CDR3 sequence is CASSADQGLTTQFF. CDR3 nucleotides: TGTGCCAGCAGCGCGGATCAAGGGTTGACTACCCAGTTCTTT.

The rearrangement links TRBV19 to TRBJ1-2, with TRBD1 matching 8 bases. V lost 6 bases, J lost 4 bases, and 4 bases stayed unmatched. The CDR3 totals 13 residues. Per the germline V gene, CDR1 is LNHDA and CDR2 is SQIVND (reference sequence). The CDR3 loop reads CASRGDRIYGYTF. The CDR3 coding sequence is TGTGCCAGTAGAGGGGACAGGATCTATGGCTACACCTTC.

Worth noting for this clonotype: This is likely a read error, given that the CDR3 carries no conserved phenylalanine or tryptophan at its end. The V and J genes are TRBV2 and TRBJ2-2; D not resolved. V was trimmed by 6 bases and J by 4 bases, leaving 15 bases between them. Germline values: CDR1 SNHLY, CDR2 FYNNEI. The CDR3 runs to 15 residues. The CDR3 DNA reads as TGTGCCAGCAGCCTTTCGGGTGGTATCACCGGGGAGCTGTTTTTG. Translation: CASSLSGGITGELFL.

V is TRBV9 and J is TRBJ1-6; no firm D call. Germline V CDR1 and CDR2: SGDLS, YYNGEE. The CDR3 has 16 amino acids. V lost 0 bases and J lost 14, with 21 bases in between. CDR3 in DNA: TGTGCCAGCAGCGTAGGAGGCAGCACAGATACGCAGTCCCTCCACTTT. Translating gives CASSVGGSTDTQSLHF.

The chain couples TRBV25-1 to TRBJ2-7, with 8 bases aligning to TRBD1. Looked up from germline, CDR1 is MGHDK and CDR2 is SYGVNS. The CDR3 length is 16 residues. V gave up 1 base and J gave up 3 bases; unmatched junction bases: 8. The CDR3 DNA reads TGTGCCAGCAGTGAATCCCAACAAGGACAGGGCTACGAGCAGTACTTC. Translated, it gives CASSESQQGQGYEQYF.

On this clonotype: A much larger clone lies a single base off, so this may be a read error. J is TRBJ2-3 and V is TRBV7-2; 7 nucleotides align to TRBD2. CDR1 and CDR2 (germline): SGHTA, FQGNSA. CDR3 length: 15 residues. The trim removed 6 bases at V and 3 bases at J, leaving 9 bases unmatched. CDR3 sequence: CASSFRGGRTDTQYF. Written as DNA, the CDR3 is TGTGCCAGCAGTTTCCGGGGAGGGAGGACAGATACGCAGTATTTT.

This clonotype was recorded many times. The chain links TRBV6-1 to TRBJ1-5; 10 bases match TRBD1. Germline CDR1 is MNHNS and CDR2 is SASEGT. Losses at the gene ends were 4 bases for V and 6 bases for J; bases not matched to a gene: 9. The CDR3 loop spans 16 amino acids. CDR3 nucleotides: TGTGCCAGCAGTGCCCACGGGACAGGGGCTGGTCAGCCCCAGCATTTT. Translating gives CASSAHGTGAGQPQHF.

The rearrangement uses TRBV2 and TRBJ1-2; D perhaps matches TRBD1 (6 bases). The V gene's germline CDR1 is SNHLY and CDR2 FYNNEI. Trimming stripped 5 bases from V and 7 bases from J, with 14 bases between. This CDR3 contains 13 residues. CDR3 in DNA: TGTGCCAGCAGTAGAACCCGGGACACTGGCTACACCTTC. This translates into CASSRTRDTGYTF.

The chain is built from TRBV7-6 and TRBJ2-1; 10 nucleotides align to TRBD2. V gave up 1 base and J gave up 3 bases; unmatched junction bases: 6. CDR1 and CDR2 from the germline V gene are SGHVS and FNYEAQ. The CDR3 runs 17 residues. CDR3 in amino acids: CASSLGPAGGNYNEQFF. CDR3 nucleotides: TGTGCCAGCAGCTTAGGTCCAGCGGGAGGGAACTACAATGAGCAGTTCTTC.

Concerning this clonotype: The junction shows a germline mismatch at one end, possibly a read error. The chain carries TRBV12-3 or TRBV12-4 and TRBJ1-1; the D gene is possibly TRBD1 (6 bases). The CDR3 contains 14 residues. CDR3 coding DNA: TGTGCCAGCAATTTAGTGCGGACAGCGTTTGAAGCTTTCTTT. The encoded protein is CASNLVRTAFEAFF.

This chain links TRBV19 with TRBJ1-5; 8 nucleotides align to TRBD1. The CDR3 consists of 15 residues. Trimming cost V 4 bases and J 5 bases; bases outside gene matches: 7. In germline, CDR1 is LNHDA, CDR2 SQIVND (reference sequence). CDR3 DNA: TGTGCCAGTAGTACGCACAACAGGGGGGATCAGCCCCAGCATTTT. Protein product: CASSTHNRGDQPQHF.

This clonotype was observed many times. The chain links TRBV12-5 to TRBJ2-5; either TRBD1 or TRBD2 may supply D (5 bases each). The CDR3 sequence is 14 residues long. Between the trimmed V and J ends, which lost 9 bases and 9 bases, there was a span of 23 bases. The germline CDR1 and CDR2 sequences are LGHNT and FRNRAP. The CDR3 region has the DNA TGTGCTAGAAACCAGGGTAAACCCCTGGGGGCCCAGTACTTC. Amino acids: CARNQGKPLGAQYF. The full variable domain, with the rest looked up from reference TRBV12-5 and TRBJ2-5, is DARVTQTPRHKVTEMGQEVTMRCQPILGHNTVFWYRQTMMQGLELLAYFRNRAPLDDSGMPKDRFSAEMPDATLATLKIQPSEPRDSAVYFCARNQGKPLGAQYFGPGTRLLVL.

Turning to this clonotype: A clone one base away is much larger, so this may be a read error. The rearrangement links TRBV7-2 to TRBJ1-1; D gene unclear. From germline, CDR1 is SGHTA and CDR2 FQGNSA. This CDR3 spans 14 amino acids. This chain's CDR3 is CASSPGGVYTEVFF. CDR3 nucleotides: TGTGCCAGCAGCCCCGGCGGAGTCTACACTGAAGTTTTCTTT.

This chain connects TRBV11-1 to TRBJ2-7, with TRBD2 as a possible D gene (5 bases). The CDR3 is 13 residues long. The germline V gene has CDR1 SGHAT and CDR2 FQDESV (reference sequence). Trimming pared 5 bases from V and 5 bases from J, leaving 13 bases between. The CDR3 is CASSRSGRDEQYF. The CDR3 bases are TGTGCCAGCAGCCGGAGCGGACGAGACGAGCAGTACTTC. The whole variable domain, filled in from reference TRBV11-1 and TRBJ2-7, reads EAEVAQSPRYKITEKSQAVAFWCDPISGHATLYWYRQILGQGPELLVQFQDESVVDDSQLPKDRFSAERLKGVDSTLKIQPAELGDSAMYLCASSRSGRDEQYFGPGTRLTVT.

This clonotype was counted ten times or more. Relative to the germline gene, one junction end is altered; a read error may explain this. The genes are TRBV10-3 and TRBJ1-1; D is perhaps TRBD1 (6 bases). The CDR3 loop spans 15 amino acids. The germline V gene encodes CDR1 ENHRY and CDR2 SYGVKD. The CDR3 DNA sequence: TGTGCCATCACTAAGGAGGTAGGGGGTAACACTGGAGCTTTCTTT. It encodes CAITKEVGGNTGAFF.

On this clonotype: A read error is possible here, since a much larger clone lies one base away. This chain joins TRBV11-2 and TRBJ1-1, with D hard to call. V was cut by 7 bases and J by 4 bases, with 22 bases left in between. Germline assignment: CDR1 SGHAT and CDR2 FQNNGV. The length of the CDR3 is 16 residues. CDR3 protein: CASNPRLYERSTEAFF. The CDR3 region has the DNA TGTGCCAGCAACCCGCGCCTTTACGAAAGGAGCACTGAAGCTTTCTTT. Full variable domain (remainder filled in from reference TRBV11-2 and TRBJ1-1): EAGVAQSPRYKIIEKRQSVAFWCNPISGHATLYWYQQILGQGPKLLIQFQNNGVVDDSQLPKDRFSAERLKGVDSTLKIQPAKLEDSAVYLCASNPRLYERSTEAFFGQGTRLTVV.

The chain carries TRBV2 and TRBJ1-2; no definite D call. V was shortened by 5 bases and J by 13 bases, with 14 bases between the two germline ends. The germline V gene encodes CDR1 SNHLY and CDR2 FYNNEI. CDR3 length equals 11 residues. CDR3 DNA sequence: TGTGCCAGCAGTCTGGACTCCTCCAGCACCTTC. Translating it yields CASSLDSSSTF.

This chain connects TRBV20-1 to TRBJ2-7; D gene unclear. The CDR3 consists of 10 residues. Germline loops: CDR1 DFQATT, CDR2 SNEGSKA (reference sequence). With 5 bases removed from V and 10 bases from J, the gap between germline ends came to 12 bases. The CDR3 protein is CSAGLGKQYF. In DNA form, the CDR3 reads TGCAGTGCTGGTCTAGGCAAACAGTACTTC.

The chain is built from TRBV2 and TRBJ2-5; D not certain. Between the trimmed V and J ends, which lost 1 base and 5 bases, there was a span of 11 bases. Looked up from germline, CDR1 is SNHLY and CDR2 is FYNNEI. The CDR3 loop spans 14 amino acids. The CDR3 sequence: CASSEEGPSETQYF. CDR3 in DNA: TGTGCCAGCAGTGAAGAGGGCCCGTCTGAGACCCAGTACTTC.

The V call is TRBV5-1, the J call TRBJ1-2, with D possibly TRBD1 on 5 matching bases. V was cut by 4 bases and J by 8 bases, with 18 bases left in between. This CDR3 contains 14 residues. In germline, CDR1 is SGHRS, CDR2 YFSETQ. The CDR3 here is CASSPRRGMEGYTF. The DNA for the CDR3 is TGCGCCAGCAGCCCGAGGCGGGGGATGGAGGGCTACACCTTC.

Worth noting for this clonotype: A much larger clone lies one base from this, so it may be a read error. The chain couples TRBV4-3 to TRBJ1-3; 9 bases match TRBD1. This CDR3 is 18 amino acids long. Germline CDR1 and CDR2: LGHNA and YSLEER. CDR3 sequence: CASSQVPGQGMAGSTIYF. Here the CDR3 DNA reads TGCGCCAGCAGCCAGGTCCCGGGACAGGGTATGGCTGGAAGCACCATATATTTT.

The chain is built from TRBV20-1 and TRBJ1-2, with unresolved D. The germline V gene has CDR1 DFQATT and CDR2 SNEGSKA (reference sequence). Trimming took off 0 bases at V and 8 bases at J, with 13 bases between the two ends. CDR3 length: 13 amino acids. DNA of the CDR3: TGCAGTGCTAGAGATATAGTGACAACCGGCTACACCTTC. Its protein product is CSARDIVTTGYTF.

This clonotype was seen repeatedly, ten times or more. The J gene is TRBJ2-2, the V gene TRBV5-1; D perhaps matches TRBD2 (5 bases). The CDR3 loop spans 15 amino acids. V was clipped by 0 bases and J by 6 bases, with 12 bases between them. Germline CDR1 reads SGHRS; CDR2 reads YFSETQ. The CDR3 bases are TGCGCCAGCAGCTTGGTTGGGAGTCCACCCGGGGAGCTGTTTTTT. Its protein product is CASSLVGSPPGELFF.